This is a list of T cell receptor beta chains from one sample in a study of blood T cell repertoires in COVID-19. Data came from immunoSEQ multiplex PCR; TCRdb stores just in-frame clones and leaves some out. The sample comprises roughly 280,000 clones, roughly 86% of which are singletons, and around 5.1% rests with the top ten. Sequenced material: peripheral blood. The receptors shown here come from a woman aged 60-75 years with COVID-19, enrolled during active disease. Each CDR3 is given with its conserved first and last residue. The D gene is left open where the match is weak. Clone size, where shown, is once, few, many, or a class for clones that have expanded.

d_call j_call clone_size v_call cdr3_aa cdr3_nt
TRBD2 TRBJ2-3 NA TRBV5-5 CASSLVLAGGPRTDTQYF TGTGCCAGCAGCTTGGTACTAGCGGGAGGACCCCGGACGGATACGCAGTATTTT
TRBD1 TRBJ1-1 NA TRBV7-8 CASSLTGVNTEAFF TGTGCCAGCAGCCTAACAGGGGTGAACACTGAAGCTTTCTTT
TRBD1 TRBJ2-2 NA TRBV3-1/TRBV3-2 CASSKTGVGTGELFF TGTGCCAGCAGCAAGACAGGGGTTGGAACCGGGGAGCTGTTTTTT
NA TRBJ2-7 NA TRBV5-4 CASSLAGTYEQYF TGTGCCAGCAGCTTGGCAGGAACTTACGAGCAGTACTTC
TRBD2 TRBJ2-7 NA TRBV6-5 CASRPPAGEGYEQYF TGTGCCAGCAGACCCCCGGCGGGAGAAGGGTACGAGCAGTACTTC
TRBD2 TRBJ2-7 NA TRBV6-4 CASSGGAEISSYEQYF TGTGCCAGCAGCGGGGGGGCGGAAATTAGCTCCTACGAGCAGTACTTC
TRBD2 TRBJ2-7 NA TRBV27 CASSRLAGGPLSSYEQYF TGTGCCAGCAGTCGCCTAGCGGGAGGGCCGCTTAGCTCCTACGAGCAGTACTTC
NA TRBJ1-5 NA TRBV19 CASSSGYVSQPQHF TGTGCCAGTAGCTCGGGGTATGTGAGTCAGCCCCAGCATTTT
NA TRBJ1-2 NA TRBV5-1 CASSPPWSESYTF TGCGCCAGCAGCCCCCCCTGGTCTGAGAGCTACACCTTC
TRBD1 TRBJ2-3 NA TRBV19 CASSIFRTPTGSSTDTQYF TGTGCCAGTAGTATCTTCCGGACCCCGACAGGGTCCAGCACAGATACGCAGTATTTT
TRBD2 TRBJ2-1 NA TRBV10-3 CAISGGLAGGWDNEQFF TGTGCCATCAGTGGCGGACTAGCGGGAGGGTGGGACAATGAGCAGTTCTTC
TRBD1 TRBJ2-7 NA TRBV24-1 CATSETGDRGYEQYF TGTGCCACCAGTGAGACGGGGGACAGGGGCTACGAGCAGTACTTC
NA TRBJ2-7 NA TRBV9 CASSGVGASSYEQYF TGTGCCAGCAGCGGAGTAGGGGCCTCCTCCTACGAGCAGTACTTC
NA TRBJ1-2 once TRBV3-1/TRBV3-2 CASSQGGASYGYTF TGTGCCAGCAGCCAAGGTGGTGCGAGCTATGGCTACACCTTC
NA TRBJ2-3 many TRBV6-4 CASSDSGGSTDTQYF TGTGCCAGCAGTGACAGTGGCGGGAGCACAGATACGCAGTATTTT
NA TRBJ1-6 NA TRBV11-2 CASRSLQNSPLHF TGTGCCAGCAGGTCCCTACAGAATTCACCCCTCCACTTT
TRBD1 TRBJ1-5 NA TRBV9 CASSPRGSGNQPQHF TGTGCCAGCAGTCCCAGGGGGTCTGGCAATCAGCCCCAGCATTTT
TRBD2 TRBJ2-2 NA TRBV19 CASSKAGGVGELFF TGTGCCAGTAGTAAAGCGGGAGGGGTCGGGGAGCTGTTTTTT
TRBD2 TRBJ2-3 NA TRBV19 CASSRRLAGDTDTQYF TGTGCCAGTAGTAGGCGACTAGCGGGAGACACAGATACGCAGTATTTT
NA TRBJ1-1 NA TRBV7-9 CASSLEYTNTEAFF TGTGCCAGCAGCTTAGAATACACGAACACTGAAGCTTTCTTT
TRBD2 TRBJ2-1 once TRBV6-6 CASSYSAGGGNEQFF TGTGCCAGCAGTTACTCCGCGGGAGGTGGCAATGAGCAGTTCTTC
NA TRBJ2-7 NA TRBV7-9 CASSQRQSIYEQYF TGTGCCAGCAGCCAGCGACAGTCGATCTACGAGCAGTACTTC
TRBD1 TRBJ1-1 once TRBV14 CASSQDTGRGPEAFF TGTGCCAGCAGCCAAGATACAGGCAGGGGGCCTGAAGCTTTCTTT
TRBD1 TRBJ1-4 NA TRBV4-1 CASSQDWDPGGNEKLFF TGCGCCAGCAGCCAAGATTGGGACCCAGGGGGGAATGAAAAACTGTTTTTT
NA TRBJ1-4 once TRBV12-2 CASRTDRGATNEKLFF TGTGCAAGTCGCACGGACAGGGGAGCAACTAATGAAAAACTGTTTTTT
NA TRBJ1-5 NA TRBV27 CASRTFGGYSNQPQHF TGTGCCAGCAGAACATTCGGGGGGTATAGCAATCAGCCCCAGCATTTT
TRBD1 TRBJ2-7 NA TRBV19 CASSRGTGGEQYF TGTGCCAGTAGCCGGGGGACAGGGGGCGAGCAGTACTTC
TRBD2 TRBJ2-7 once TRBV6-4 CASSRLAGGLYEQYF TGTGCCAGCAGCCGACTAGCGGGAGGCCTCTACGAGCAGTACTTC
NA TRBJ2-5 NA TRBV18 CASSYEEETQYF TGTGCCAGCTCGTACGAGGAGGAGACCCAGTACTTC
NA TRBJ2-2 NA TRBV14 CASSLQPNAGELFF TGTGCCAGCAGCTTACAGCCCAACGCCGGGGAGCTGTTTTTT
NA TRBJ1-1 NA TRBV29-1 CSVRETEAFF TGCAGCGTCAGGGAAACTGAAGCTTTCTTT
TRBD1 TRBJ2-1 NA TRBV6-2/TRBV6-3 CASSYSATGGISFYNEQFF TGTGCCAGCAGTTACTCGGCGACAGGGGGCATAAGTTTTTACAATGAGCAGTTCTTC
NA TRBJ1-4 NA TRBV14 CASSQVREKLFF TGTGCCAGCAGCCAAGTGAGAGAAAAACTGTTTTTT
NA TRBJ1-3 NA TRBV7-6 CASSLAPIHTGNTIYF TGTGCCAGCAGCTTAGCGCCCATCCACACTGGAAACACCATATATTTT
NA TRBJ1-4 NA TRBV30 CAWSHPGDATNEKLFF TGTGCCTGGAGCCACCCAGGGGATGCAACTAATGAAAAACTGTTTTTT
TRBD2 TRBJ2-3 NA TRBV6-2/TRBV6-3 CASSSGTSGGIDTQYF TGTGCCAGCAGTTCCGGGACTAGCGGGGGGATCGATACGCAGTATTTT
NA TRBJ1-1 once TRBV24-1 CATSYKGYAFF TGTGCCACCTCCTACAAGGGGTACGCTTTCTTT
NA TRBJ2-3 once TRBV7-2 CASSLQYQGYTQYF TGTGCCAGCAGCTTACAGTACCAGGGTTATACGCAGTATTTT
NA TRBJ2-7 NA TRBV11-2 CASSPIRAQYYEQYF TGTGCCAGCAGCCCCATCAGGGCCCAGTACTACGAGCAGTACTTC
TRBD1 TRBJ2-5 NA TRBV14 CASSQGDRRGETQYF TGTGCCAGCAGCCAAGGGGACAGGAGGGGAGAGACCCAGTACTTC
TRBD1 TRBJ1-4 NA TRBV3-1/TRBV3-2 CASRTTGGGEKLFF TGTGCCAGCAGGACTACAGGGGGAGGTGAAAAACTGTTTTTT
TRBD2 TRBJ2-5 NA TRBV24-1 CATSEPSGGGETQYF TGTGCCACCAGTGAACCCAGCGGGGGTGGAGAGACCCAGTACTTC
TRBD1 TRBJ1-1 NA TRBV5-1 CASSLWTGMNTEAFF TGCGCCAGCAGCCTCTGGACAGGGATGAACACTGAAGCTTTCTTT
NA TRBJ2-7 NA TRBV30 CAWSNSGFEQYF TGTGCCTGGAGTAATTCCGGGTTCGAGCAGTACTTC
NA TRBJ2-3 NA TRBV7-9 CASSLLVRTDTQYF TGTGCCAGCAGCTTGTTAGTCCGGACAGATACGCAGTATTTT
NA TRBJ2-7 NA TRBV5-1 CASSPGHQGVYEQYF TGCGCCAGCAGCCCGGGACACCAAGGGGTCTACGAGCAGTACTTC